This T cell receptor beta chain emerged from a study of type 1 regulatory T cells. Study as a whole: An in vitro protocol generated T-allo10, a Tr1-enriched, alloantigen-specific CD4 T cell product.

The junction had 5 bases not matched to a gene; V was cut back by 3 bases and J by 0 bases. CDR3 length: 16 amino acids. Per the germline V gene, CDR1 is KGHSH and CDR2 is LQKENI. Points from the study as a whole: Compared with non-type 1 regulatory T cells, type 1 regulatory T cells showed a more restricted TCR repertoire.

About this clonotype: Antigen specificity is unknown.

TCRdb re-analysed the reads in MiXCR, keeping a single row per CDR3 protein. The sample contains about 5,000 distinct CDR3 sequences, 20% to 30% of which appear only once. Sequencing input: cultured type 1 regulatory T (Tr1) cells, either the whole culture or a sorted fraction (not recorded which). The chain recombines TRBV18 with TRBJ1-3; 7 bases align to TRBD1. The TCR originated in a human donor in good health. For the CDR3, the DNA is TGTGCCAGCTCACCGGGACAGAGTAGCTCTGGAAACACCATATATTTT. Translation: CASSPGQSSSGNTIYF.